These 9 T cell receptor beta chains were sequenced from one sample in a study of neurological immune-mediated disorders. TCRdb reprocessed the 5' RACE reads via MiXCR and lists one record per CDR3 protein. The sample lists 95,000 to 150,000 distinct CDR3 sequences, about 3.4% seen once, with 1% to 1.5% in the top ten. Sequencing used PBMCs. The source of these receptors is a woman in her 30s with multiple sclerosis.

In this sample, this clonotype turned up many times. V usage is TRBV12-3 or TRBV12-4 and J usage is TRBJ2-5; D might be TRBD2 (5 bases). The CDR3 length is 14 residues. V was cut by 3 bases and J by 1 base, with 9 bases left in between. The CDR3 sequence: CASSFTGSQETQYF. The CDR3 bases are TGTGCCAGCAGTTTTACGGGAAGCCAAGAGACCCAGTACTTC.

This clonotype was picked up many times. The V gene is TRBV6-2 or TRBV6-3, the J gene TRBJ2-5; TRBD1 might be the D (6 bases). V was shortened by 1 base and J by 4 bases, with 19 bases between the two germline ends. Per germline, CDR1 MNHEY and CDR2 SVGEGT. This CDR3 is 17 amino acids long. This CDR3 reads CASSYLVARGRGETQYF. CDR3 coding DNA: TGTGCCAGCAGTTACTTAGTCGCCAGGGGTCGGGGAGAGACCCAGTACTTC.

This clonotype was detected many times. This sequence joins TRBV27 and TRBJ2-4; 9 bases are a match to TRBD2. CDR3 length: 16 residues. Germline CDR1 MNHEY, CDR2 SMNVEV (reference sequence). Trimming took 5 bases from V and 9 from J; bases not matched to a gene: 14. CDR3 bases: TGTGCCAGCAGTCCACTGGTGGCTAGCGGGATCGGCATTCAGTACTTC. Protein sequence: CASSPLVASGIGIQYF.

This clonotype has ten or more counts. The rearrangement uses TRBV5-1 and TRBJ1-4, with D possibly matching TRBD1 (6 bases). V was cut by 7 bases and J by 5 bases, with 15 bases left in between. CDR3 size: 14 residues. Germline CDR1 is SGHRS and CDR2 is YFSETQ. The CDR3 loop is CASRKGGFNEKLFF. CDR3 nucleotide sequence: TGCGCCAGCCGCAAGGGGGGCTTCAATGAAAAACTGTTTTTT. Using reference TRBV5-1 and TRBJ1-4 for the parts outside the CDR3, the full variable domain is KAGVTQTPRYLIKTRGQQVTLSCSPISGHRSVSWYQQTPGQGLQFLFEYFSETQRNKGNFPGRFSGRQFSNSRSEMNVSTLELGDSALYLCASRKGGFNEKLFFGSGTQLSVL.

This clonotype appeared many times. The chain recombines TRBV6-5 with TRBJ2-5; no clear D gene. CDR1 and CDR2 (germline): MNHEY, SVGAGI. This CDR3 is 11 amino acids long. V was trimmed by 6 bases and J by 12 bases, leaving 14 bases between them. Here the CDR3 DNA reads TGTGCCAGCAGGACGGCCAACTCGGAGTACTTC. This codes for CASRTANSEYF.

This clonotype has ten or more counts. The V and J genes are TRBV7-9 and TRBJ2-1; D gene uncertain. V shed 1 base and J shed 10 bases, with 11 bases lying between them. This CDR3 comprises 13 residues. CDR1 is SEHNR and CDR2 is FQNEAQ in the germline V gene (reference sequence). The CDR3 loop is CASSLDESREQFF. CDR3 nucleotides: TGTGCCAGCAGCTTAGACGAGTCGCGGGAGCAGTTCTTC. Full variable domain (rest looked up from reference TRBV7-9 and TRBJ2-1): DTGVSQNPRHKITKRGQNVTFRCDPISEHNRLYWYRQTLGQGPEFLTYFQNEAQLEKSRLLSDRFSAERPKGSFSTLEIQRTEQGDSAMYLCASSLDESREQFFGPGTRLTVL.

This clonotype was seen ten or more times. The chain employs TRBV15 and TRBJ2-7; 7 bases map to TRBD1. The germline CDR1 and CDR2 sequences are LNHNV and YYDKDF (reference sequence). The J segment lost 4 bases and the V segment lost 5 bases, leaving 8 bases of the junction unmatched. CDR3 length: 14 amino acids. The CDR3 sequence: CATSSGQRLYEQYF. CDR3 coding DNA: TGTGCCACCAGCTCGGGACAGCGCCTTTACGAGCAGTACTTC. Supplemented by reference TRBV15 and TRBJ2-7, the full variable domain reads DAMVIQNPRYQVTQFGKPVTLSCSQTLNHNVMYWYQQKSSQAPKLLFHYYDKDFNNEADTPDNFQSRRPNTSFCFLDIRSPGLGDTAMYLCATSSGQRLYEQYFGPGTRLTVT.

Many counts were recorded for this clonotype. The chain employs TRBV7-2 and TRBJ1-5; no clear D. This CDR3 spans 16 amino acids. V shed 3 bases and J shed 2 bases, with 14 bases lying between them. From germline, CDR1 is SGHTA and CDR2 FQGNSA. CDR3 nucleotide sequence: TGTGCCAGCAGCTTTAGACCCCGAATGGGCAATCAGCCCCAGCATTTT. Amino acids: CASSFRPRMGNQPQHF. Using reference TRBV7-2 and TRBJ1-5 for the parts outside the CDR3, the full variable domain is GAGVSQSPSNKVTEKGKDVELRCDPISGHTALYWYRQSLGQGLEFLIYFQGNSAPDKSGLPSDRFSAERTGGSVSTLTIQRTQQEDSAVYLCASSFRPRMGNQPQHFGDGTRLSIL.

The sample holds many counts of this clonotype. This chain joins TRBV2 and TRBJ1-1; D call uncertain. V lost 5 bases to trimming and J lost 1 base, with 11 bases between them. This CDR3 region has 14 residues. CDR1 SNHLY and CDR2 FYNNEI come from the germline V gene. The DNA of the CDR3 is TGTGCCAGCAGTTCAGACGATCAGAACACTGAAGCTTTCTTT. Its protein product is CASSSDDQNTEAFF.